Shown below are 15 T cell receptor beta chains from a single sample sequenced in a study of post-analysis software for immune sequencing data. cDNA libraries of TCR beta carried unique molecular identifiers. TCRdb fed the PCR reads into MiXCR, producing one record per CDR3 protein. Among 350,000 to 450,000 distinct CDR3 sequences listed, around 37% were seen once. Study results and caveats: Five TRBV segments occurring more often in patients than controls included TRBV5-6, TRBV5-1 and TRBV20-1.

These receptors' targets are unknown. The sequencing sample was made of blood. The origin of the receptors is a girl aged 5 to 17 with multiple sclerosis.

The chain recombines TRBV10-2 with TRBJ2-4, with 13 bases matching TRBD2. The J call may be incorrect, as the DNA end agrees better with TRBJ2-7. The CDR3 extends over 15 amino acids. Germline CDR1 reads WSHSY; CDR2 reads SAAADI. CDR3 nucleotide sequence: TGCGCCAGCAGTGATTCGACTAGCGGGGGGTACGAGCAGTACTTC. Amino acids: CASSDSTSGGYEQYF.

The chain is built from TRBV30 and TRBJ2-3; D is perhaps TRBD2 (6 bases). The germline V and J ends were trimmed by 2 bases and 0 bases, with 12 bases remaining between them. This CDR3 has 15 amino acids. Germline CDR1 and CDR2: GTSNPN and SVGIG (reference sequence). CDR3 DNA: TGTGCCTGGAGTAAGGGCGGGATAAGCACAGATACGCAGTATTTT. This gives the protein CAWSKGGISTDTQYF.

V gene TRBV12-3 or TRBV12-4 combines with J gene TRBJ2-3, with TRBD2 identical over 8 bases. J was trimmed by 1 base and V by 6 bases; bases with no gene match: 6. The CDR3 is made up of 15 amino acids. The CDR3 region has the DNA TGTGCCAGCAGGGGAGCGGGGGCCCGCACAGATACGCAGTATTTT. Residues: CASRGAGARTDTQYF.

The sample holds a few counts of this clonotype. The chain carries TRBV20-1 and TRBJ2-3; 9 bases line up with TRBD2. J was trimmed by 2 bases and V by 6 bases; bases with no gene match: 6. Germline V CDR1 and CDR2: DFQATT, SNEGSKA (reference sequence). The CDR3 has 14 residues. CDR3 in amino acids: CSAGGGLATDTQYF. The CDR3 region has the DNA TGCAGTGCCGGGGGGGGACTAGCCACAGATACGCAGTATTTT.

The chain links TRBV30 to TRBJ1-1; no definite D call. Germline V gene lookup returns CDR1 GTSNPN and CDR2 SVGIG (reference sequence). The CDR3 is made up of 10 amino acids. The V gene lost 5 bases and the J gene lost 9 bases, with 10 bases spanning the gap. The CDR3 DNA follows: TGTGCCTGGCGGACCCTAAAAGCTTTCTTT. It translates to CAWRTLKAFF.

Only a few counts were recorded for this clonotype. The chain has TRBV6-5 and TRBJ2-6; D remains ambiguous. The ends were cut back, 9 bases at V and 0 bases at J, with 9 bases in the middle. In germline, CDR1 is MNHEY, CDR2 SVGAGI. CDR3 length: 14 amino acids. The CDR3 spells CASTSISGANVLTF. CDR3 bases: TGTGCCAGTACTTCGATCTCTGGGGCCAACGTCCTGACTTTC.

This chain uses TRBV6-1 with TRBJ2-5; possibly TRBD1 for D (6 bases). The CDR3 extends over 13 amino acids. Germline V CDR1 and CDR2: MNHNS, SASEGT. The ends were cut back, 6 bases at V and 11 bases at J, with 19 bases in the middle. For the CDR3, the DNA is TGTGCCAGCAGCAAACAGGGCCATGGTGAGCAGTACTTC. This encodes CASSKQGHGEQYF.

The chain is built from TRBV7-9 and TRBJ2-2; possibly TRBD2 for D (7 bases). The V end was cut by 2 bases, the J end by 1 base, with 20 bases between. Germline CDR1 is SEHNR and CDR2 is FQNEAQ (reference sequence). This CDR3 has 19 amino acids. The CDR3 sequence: CASSLFPGGPPKNTGELFF. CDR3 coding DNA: TGTGCCAGCAGCTTATTCCCCGGGGGGCCACCAAAGAACACCGGGGAGCTGTTTTTT.

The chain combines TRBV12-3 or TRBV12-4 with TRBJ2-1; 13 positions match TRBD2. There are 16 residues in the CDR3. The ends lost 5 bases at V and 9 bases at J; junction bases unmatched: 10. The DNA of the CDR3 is TGTGCCAGCAGTCCTACGACTAGCGGGGGGATGGGTGAGCAGTTCTTC. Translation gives CASSPTTSGGMGEQFF.

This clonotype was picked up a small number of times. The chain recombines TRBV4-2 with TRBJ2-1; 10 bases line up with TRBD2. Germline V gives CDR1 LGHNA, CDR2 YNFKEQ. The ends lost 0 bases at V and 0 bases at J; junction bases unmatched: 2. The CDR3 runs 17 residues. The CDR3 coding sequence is TGTGCCAGCAGCCAAGATCCTAGCGGGAGCTCCTACAATGAGCAGTTCTTC. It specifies CASSQDPSGSSYNEQFF.

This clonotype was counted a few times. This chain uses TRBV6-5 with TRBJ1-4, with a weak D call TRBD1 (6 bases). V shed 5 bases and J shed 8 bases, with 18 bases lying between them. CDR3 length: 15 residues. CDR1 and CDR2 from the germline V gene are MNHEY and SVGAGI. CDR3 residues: CASSRGGELLEKLFF. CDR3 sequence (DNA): TGTGCCAGCAGTCGAGGGGGAGAACTCTTAGAAAAACTGTTTTTT.

The CDR3 region has the DNA TGTGCCAGCAGTGAATGGTTGACTTGGACGTCAATGAGGCAGTTCTTC. Translated, it gives CASSEWLTWTSMRQFF. This chain joins TRBV25-1 and TRBJ2-1; D remains unclear. Germline V CDR1 and CDR2: MGHDK, SYGVNS. There are 16 residues in the CDR3. V gave up 1 base and J gave up 12 bases, with 22 bases separating them.

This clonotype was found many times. The CDR3 DNA sequence: TGTGCCAGCTCACCAAACAATGAGCAGTTCTTC. It translates to CASSPNNEQFF. The V and J genes are TRBV18 and TRBJ2-1; no definite D call. This CDR3 comprises 11 residues. V was cut by 2 bases and J by 5 bases, with 1 base left in between. CDR1 and CDR2 (germline): KGHSH, LQKENI.

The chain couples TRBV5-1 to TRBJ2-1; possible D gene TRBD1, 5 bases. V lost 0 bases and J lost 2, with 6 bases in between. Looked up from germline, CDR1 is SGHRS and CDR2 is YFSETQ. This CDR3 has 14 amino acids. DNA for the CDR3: TGCGCCAGCAGCTTGGAGACAGCCTACAATGAGCAGTTCTTC. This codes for CASSLETAYNEQFF.

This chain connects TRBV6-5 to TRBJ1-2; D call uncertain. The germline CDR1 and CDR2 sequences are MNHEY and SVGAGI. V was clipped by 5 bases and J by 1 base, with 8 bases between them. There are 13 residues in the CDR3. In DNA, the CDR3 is TGTGCCAGCAGTGAACACAGTAACTATGGCTACACCTTC. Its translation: CASSEHSNYGYTF.